The 8 T cell receptor beta chains below come from one sample, sequenced in a study of OX40 agonist ivuxolimab in advanced cancers. The protocol was immunoSEQ multiplex PCR, while the TCRdb copy is restricted to in-frame clones and leaves out a portion. The repertoire holds approximately 74,000 clones, roughly 82% seen once, with roughly 5% in the top ten. The specimen comprised CD4+ or CD8+ T cells sorted from blood, sampled in a trial of the OX40 agonist ivuxolimab. Source of these receptors: an adult with an advanced solid tumor such as melanoma, head and neck, liver or kidney cancer.

The chain recombines TRBV28 with TRBJ2-7; D is undetermined. The CDR3 is 14 amino acids. Germline-derived CDR1 and CDR2 are MDHEN and SYDVKM. Deletions cut 3 bases from V and 3 bases from J, with 12 bases between. In DNA, the CDR3 is TGTGCCAGCAGTTTCACGGGCAATCGCTACGAGCAGTACTTC. This codes for CASSFTGNRYEQYF.

The rearrangement uses TRBV9 and TRBJ1-1; D is possibly TRBD1 (5 bases). CDR1 is SGDLS, CDR2 YYNGEE, per germline. V was shortened by 3 bases and J by 3 bases, with 15 bases between the two germline ends. The CDR3 is made up of 15 amino acids. CDR3 sequence: CASSAGDVGDTEAFF. The CDR3 DNA is TGTGCCAGCAGCGCGGGGGACGTCGGGGACACTGAAGCTTTCTTT.

The chain has TRBV5-5 and TRBJ2-2; 8 bases map to TRBD1. The CDR3 has 15 residues. Trimming cost V 5 bases and J 3 bases; bases outside gene matches: 6. Germline V gene lookup returns CDR1 SGHKS and CDR2 YYEKEE (reference sequence). The CDR3 DNA is TGTGCCAGCAGACTGGACAGGGTCGACACCGGGGAGCTGTTTTTT. Protein sequence: CASRLDRVDTGELFF.

CDR3 DNA sequence: TGTGCTAGTGGTCGGGACAGGGGCGTCTATGGCTACACCTTC. It is translated as CASGRDRGVYGYTF. The chain joins TRBV12-5 to TRBJ1-2; 10 bases are shared with TRBD1. The germline gives CDR1 LGHNT, CDR2 FRNRAP. The V gene end was trimmed by 5 bases and the J gene end by 4 bases; junction bases not matched to a gene: 4. The CDR3 is 14 residues long. Variable domain in full (rest from reference TRBV12-5 and TRBJ1-2): DARVTQTPRHKVTEMGQEVTMRCQPILGHNTVFWYRQTMMQGLELLAYFRNRAPLDDSGMPKDRFSAEMPDATLATLKIQPSEPRDSAVYFCASGRDRGVYGYTFGSGTRLTVV.

This chain uses TRBV5-1 with TRBJ2-1; a possible D gene is TRBD2 (5 bases). The CDR3 runs 15 residues. Looked up from germline, CDR1 is SGHRS and CDR2 is YFSETQ. The V and J ends lost 4 bases and 2 bases respectively, with 13 bases between them. The DNA of the CDR3 is TGCGCCAGCAGCCCCAGCGGCGGAACCTACAATGAGCAGTTCTTC. The encoded protein is CASSPSGGTYNEQFF.

This chain links TRBV9 with TRBJ2-3; D could derive from TRBD1 or TRBD2 (5 bases each). V gave up 0 bases and J gave up 4 bases, with 15 bases separating them. Per germline, CDR1 SGDLS and CDR2 YYNGEE. CDR3 length: 16 residues. The CDR3 bases are TGTGCCAGCAGCGTAGGGTACGGGGCTCCAGCAGATACGCAGTATTTT. It encodes CASSVGYGAPADTQYF.

The chain combines TRBV9 with TRBJ2-7; D perhaps matches TRBD1 (5 bases). Trimming stripped 5 bases from V and 5 bases from J, with 17 bases between. CDR1 is SGDLS and CDR2 is YYNGEE in the germline V gene. CDR3 length: 14 amino acids. CDR3 loop: CASSPLLGADEQYF. The CDR3 coding sequence is TGTGCCAGCAGTCCGCTTCTAGGGGCAGACGAGCAGTACTTC.

This clone appeared a few times. The chain uses TRBV7-9 and TRBJ1-1; a possible D gene is TRBD1 (5 bases). Germline V gives CDR1 SEHNR, CDR2 FQNEAQ (reference sequence). V lost 7 bases and J 1 base, leaving 7 bases between the germline ends. This CDR3 contains 12 residues. The CDR3 DNA follows: TGTGCCAGCAATACAGGGAACACTGAAGCTTTCTTT. It specifies CASNTGNTEAFF. The full variable domain, with the rest looked up from reference TRBV7-9 and TRBJ1-1, is DTGVSQNPRHKITKRGQNVTFRCDPISEHNRLYWYRQTLGQGPEFLTYFQNEAQLEKSRLLSDRFSAERPKGSFSTLEIQRTEQGDSAMYLCASNTGNTEAFFGQGTRLTVV.